A selection of T cell receptor beta chains follows, all from one sample in a study of shared clonotypes between healthy human individuals. Clones were read by immunoSEQ multiplex PCR, and TCRdb kept only the in-frame ones, dropping some. This sample has hundreds of thousands of clones, with roughly 84% found just once. Sequencing was carried out using memory CD8+ T cells sorted from blood. Source of these receptors: a man aged 18 to 30 in good health. Each CDR3 is given without its conserved first and last residue. Fields, in order: D gene, V gene, CDR3 protein. A D gene is named only where the DNA matches it firmly.

D gene: .; V gene: TRBV27; CDR3 protein: ASSLGWGALAGYNEQF
D gene: .; V gene: TRBV5-1; CDR3 protein: ASSLGQQINYEQY
D gene: .; V gene: TRBV9; CDR3 protein: ASSPRDSPYEQY
D gene: TRBD1; V gene: TRBV4-2; CDR3 protein: ASSQVSGGNSPLH
D gene: .; V gene: TRBV4-3; CDR3 protein: ASSQGGNGIQY
D gene: .; V gene: TRBV5-1; CDR3 protein: ASSPRYSYNSPLH
D gene: TRBD2; V gene: TRBV7-9; CDR3 protein: ASSTGLAGSTGELF
D gene: .; V gene: TRBV28; CDR3 protein: ASSSADSYEQY
D gene: .; V gene: TRBV27; CDR3 protein: ASSLDAAYQETQY
D gene: .; V gene: TRBV18; CDR3 protein: ASSPRYPVGTEAF
D gene: TRBD2; V gene: TRBV4-3; CDR3 protein: ASSQDGMWVAGAYNEQF
D gene: .; V gene: TRBV27; CDR3 protein: ASSLLDYNEQF
D gene: .; V gene: TRBV2; CDR3 protein: ASSALALLGEQLYEQY
D gene: .; V gene: TRBV11-2; CDR3 protein: ASSLVTGRNNYGYT
D gene: .; V gene: TRBV21-1; CDR3 protein: ASIVFAPGTNTGELF
D gene: .; V gene: TRBV27; CDR3 protein: ASSLMGGSTDTQY
D gene: TRBD2; V gene: TRBV9; CDR3 protein: ASRGVSGGPANTGELF
D gene: .; V gene: TRBV2; CDR3 protein: ASSWDGYEQY
D gene: TRBD2; V gene: TRBV7-9; CDR3 protein: ASSPYTGGSYNEQF
D gene: .; V gene: TRBV7-8; CDR3 protein: ASSSGTFLMDTQY
D gene: .; V gene: TRBV11-2; CDR3 protein: ASSLGWYYGYT
D gene: .; V gene: TRBV5-1; CDR3 protein: ASSANRYHKRTYGYT
D gene: TRBD1; V gene: TRBV15; CDR3 protein: ATSEDRGPEQY
D gene: TRBD2; V gene: TRBV6-1; CDR3 protein: ASSATSGGTNYEQY
D gene: TRBD1; V gene: TRBV7-2; CDR3 protein: ASSPSTGTGKNHGYT
D gene: .; V gene: TRBV2; CDR3 protein: ASSEVHLDGQY
D gene: .; V gene: TRBV27; CDR3 protein: ASSPGLGLELEQY
D gene: .; V gene: TRBV4-3; CDR3 protein: ASSQILAFSDTQY
D gene: .; V gene: TRBV6-1; CDR3 protein: ASSPWNYGYT
D gene: .; V gene: TRBV5-6; CDR3 protein: ASSLPGVYEQY
D gene: .; V gene: TRBV2; CDR3 protein: ASRGGEGLYEQY
D gene: TRBD1; V gene: TRBV10-3; CDR3 protein: AITGTEGYEQY
D gene: .; V gene: TRBV9; CDR3 protein: ASSHHRSSTSTDTQY
D gene: .; V gene: TRBV11-2; CDR3 protein: ASSLNAEAVREQY